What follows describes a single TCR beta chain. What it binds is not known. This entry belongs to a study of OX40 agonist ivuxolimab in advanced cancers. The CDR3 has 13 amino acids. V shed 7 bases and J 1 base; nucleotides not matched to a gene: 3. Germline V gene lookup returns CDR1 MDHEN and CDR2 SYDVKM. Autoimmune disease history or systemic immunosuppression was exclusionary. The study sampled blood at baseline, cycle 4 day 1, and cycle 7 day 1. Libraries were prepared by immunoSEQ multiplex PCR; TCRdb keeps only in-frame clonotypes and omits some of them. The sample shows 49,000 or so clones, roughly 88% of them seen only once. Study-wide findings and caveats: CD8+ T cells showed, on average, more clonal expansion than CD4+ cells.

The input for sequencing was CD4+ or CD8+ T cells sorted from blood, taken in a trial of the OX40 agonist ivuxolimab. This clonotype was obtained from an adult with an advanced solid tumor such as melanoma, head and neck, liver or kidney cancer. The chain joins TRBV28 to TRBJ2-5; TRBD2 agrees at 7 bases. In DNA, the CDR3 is TGTGCCAGCAAGCTAGCGGCCCAAGAGACCCAGTACTTC. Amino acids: CASKLAAQETQYF. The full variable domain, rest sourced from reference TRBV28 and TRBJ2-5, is DVKVTQSSRYLVKRTGEKVFLECVQDMDHENMFWYRQDPGLGLRLIYFSYDVKMKEKGDIPEGYSVSREKKERFSLILESASTNQTSMYLCASKLAAQETQYFGPGTRLLVL.